What follows describes a single T cell receptor beta chain. Which antigen it targets is not known. The input lacks base qualities; no much larger clone sits a single base away. From the cysteine through the phenylalanine, the CDR3 covers 14 amino acids. Here the CDR3 DNA is all that survives: 42 bases in frame from base 1. The CDR1 and CDR2 encoded by the germline V gene are KGHSH and LQKENI. V is pared back by 3 bases and J by 4 bases, with 12 bases lying between the germline termini. Preparation of the library involved the immunoSEQ multiplex PCR assay. This immuneACCESS table, as held by TCRdb, lists in-frame sequences with V and J called but not all clones. Of the missing ones, under half trace to an unresolved V gene in checked studies; the others have no known cause. The sample profile shows 60,000 or so clones; roughly nine tenths of them were found once. The ten largest make up about 0.85% of the sample.

This sample is part of a study of T cell changes during pregnancy in multiple sclerosis (dated by TCRdb to 2018 to 2020). Study-level background: Changes in the T cell repertoire over the course of pregnancy were examined in this study in women with multiple sclerosis.

The V gene is TRBV18 and the J gene is TRBJ1-1; no D gene can be assigned with confidence. This specimen consisted of peripheral blood, obtained before pregnancy. The TCR comes from a female donor with multiple sclerosis, enrolled in a pregnancy study. The DNA is TGTGCCAGCTCACCTAACCTAGAGGTCACTGAAGCTTTCTTT. This codes for CASSPNLEVTEAFF.